This T cell receptor (beta chain) originates from a study of cytomegalovirus exposure and HLA in healthy donors (dated by TCRdb to the late 2010s). Turning to the overall study: An earlier analysis of under 600 of the donors reported 276 Gb of sequence data and roughly 100 million unique TCR beta sequences from about 200 million T cells. About 330 gigabases of sequencing data and around 90 million unique TCR sequences made up an early release that covered approximately 620 HLA-typed donors. Among the roughly 410 genotyped donors, more than 70% belonged to the genetic ancestry cluster associated with self-reported Caucasian donors. The study aimed to test whether cataloging public T cell receptors could reveal signatures of past pathogen exposure. The study profiled the T cell repertoires of around 700 subjects by immunosequencing and related them to cytomegalovirus serostatus. In addition to the first cohort of roughly 670 subjects, a separate validation cohort of 130 or so different subjects was used. The study combined high-throughput TCR immunosequencing, statistical association of individual TCRs with disease status, and machine learning to predict cytomegalovirus infection status. A later analysis re-analyzed previously published TCR beta repertoires from about 730 donors and added high-resolution HLA genotyping to study TCR occurrence patterns. Rather than using new phenotypic data, the later analysis identified candidate immune exposures from TCR beta sequences and from how often those sequences occurred across donors. To decide whether each TCR beta V gene segment behaved as functional or pseudogenic, an earlier analysis of approximately 620 of the donors relied on high-throughput TCR beta sequencing. Donor age, sex, ethnicity and CMV serostatus were compiled alongside the repertoire data. A later genetic analysis used genome-wide SNP genotypes for about 60% of the roughly 700 donors, treating that subset as a discovery cohort. All discovery cohort repertoires had been generated on a single sequencing platform. HLA typing included class I and class II loci at four-digit resolution. The number of typed donors differed by locus: about 620-640 for A, B, C, DRB1 and DQB1; 500 to 550 for DQA1; some 590 for DPA1; and about 470 for DPB1. About five DR-DQ haplotypes were treated as single units for association and clustering because of strong linkage in the cohort. Across 398 genotyped donors of the cohort, an average of approximately 200,000 unique TCR beta nucleotide sequences per donor were sequenced, and roughly 17% of those sequences were non-productive.

The junction carries 7 bases between V and J, which are trimmed by 1 base and 2 bases respectively. The CDR3 goes from the cysteine to the phenylalanine over 14 residues. Just the 42-base CDR3 DNA is kept, in frame starting at base 1. The germline V gene specifies SGDLS as CDR1 and YYNGEE as CDR2. The cohort was made up of several hundred healthy bone marrow donors. At the time of sampling, every cohort member was nominally healthy, though immune exposures that went unrecorded were likely present. The donor was CMV seropositive and was included in the group of almost 300 seropositive cohort members. Each donor provided a peripheral blood sample, and peripheral blood mononuclear cells were used for TCR beta sequencing. The Qiagen DNeasy Blood Extraction Kit was used to extract genomic DNA from the blood cell samples. Broader findings and caveats from the paper: Linkage disequilibrium might explain the correlated functional status among segregating V segments, but an unknown experimental factor could not be excluded. Assigning TCR associations to individual alleles was difficult when HLA alleles, especially DR and DQ, strongly co-occurred. The study listed approximately 150 TCR beta chains as associated with cytomegalovirus. Several of the top co-occurrence clusters appeared to be linked to parvovirus B19, influenza, CMV and Epstein-Barr virus, according to a later analysis. The authors suggested that the approach could potentially be extended to other disease states and immunological phenotypes. A later analysis associated approximately 17,000 TCR beta sequences with specific HLA alleles at a false discovery rate of 0.05. A cluster of highly shared sequence variants was judged likely to represent a technical artifact of the sequencing pipeline. A later analysis found that HLA-associated TCR beta chains were more clonally expanded and had lower generation probabilities than equally common non-associated chains. Cytomegalovirus status was reported to be diagnosed by the classifier with high specificity and sensitivity in both the original and validation cohorts. A later genetic analysis associated a missense DCLRE1C variant with V-gene and J-gene trimming of TCR beta chains, and an independent cohort replicated the association. For the cohort, immune exposure information was limited to CMV serostatus. In a later analysis, most CMV-associated TCR beta chains were found to appear HLA-restricted, with HLA associations seemingly driven largely by CMV exposure. Because counts were too low, roughly 18 rarely observed V segments, including chromosome 9 orphons, were left out of the earlier analysis of roughly 600 of the donors. Compared with the approximately 720-donor mean, donors in an Asian-associated ancestry cluster had fewer N-insertions in productive TCRs, according to a later genetic analysis. The presence/absence analyses assumed that sequencing depth was roughly uniform across donors, and that assumption may not be true. A further reported finding was that TCR beta sequences accurately predicted the HLA-A and HLA-B alleles for most subjects in the first cohort. An earlier analysis of around 500 of the donors showed that most TCR beta V segments appeared in productive rearrangements either about 90% or about 30% of the time, which broadly matched IMGT annotations. The cohort was sequenced for TCR beta chains only, and without alpha or paired-chain data the features that could be detected were limited. A few of the identified cytomegalovirus-associated TCR beta chains were confirmed in vitro to be specific for cytomegalovirus antigens. Because HLA typing was unavailable for some donors at each locus, only the typed subset was used in association tests. According to a later analysis, TCR association rates differed among HLA loci, with DRB1 alleles showing the most associated TCRs and HLA-C alleles showing the fewest. Some IMGT-functional V segments, including TRBV6-2 and TRBV6-3, could not be distinguished by the 87-base-pair reads and were therefore excluded. Most TCR sequences were observed very rarely across donors, whereas some public TCRs were present in many individuals.

Libraries came from the immunoSEQ multiplex PCR assay. A mixture of 60 forward primers for TCR Vbeta segments and 13 reverse primers for TCR Jbeta segments was used in the multiplex PCR. The CDR3 region of rearranged TCR beta genes was amplified from genomic DNA with a multiplex PCR assay. On the Illumina HiSeq System, the amplified TCR beta libraries were sequenced as 87-base-pair reads. Per the original workflow: A later analysis counted approximately 74 million unique TCR beta chains across the 640 or so repertoires, and around 12 million of these chains were shared by at least two donors. A nearest-neighbor algorithm error-corrected the raw reads and collapsed the reads into unique sequences, merging closely related sequences to remove PCR and sequencing errors. CDR3 sequences were aligned to IMGT reference sequences to assign V, D and J gene segments. For a sequence to be retained, a match of at least six nucleotides was required to both a V gene segment and a J gene segment. Rearrangements were called productive when the CDR3 lacked stop codons and stayed in frame with V and J; all others were non-productive. Following IMGT convention, CDR3 was defined as the stretch from the second conserved V-encoded cysteine to the conserved J-encoded phenylalanine. The earlier analysis of about 590 of the donors excluded sequences that lacked an unambiguous match to a single V gene segment. An earlier analysis of 450 to 650 of the donors called V segments functional above 56.7% productive rearrangements and segregating when the between-donor standard deviation exceeded 5%. A statistical classification framework was built to diagnose cytomegalovirus status from the catalog of TCR beta chain sequences. In a later analysis, V and J genes were assigned by comparing TCR nucleotide sequences against IMGT/GENE-DB human TR gene sequences. A later analysis assigned CDR3 sequences and most-parsimonious VDJ recombination scenarios with the TCRdist pipeline. In a later analysis, every TCR beta chain was defined by the combination of its CDR3 amino acid sequence and its V-gene family, and reads without a unique V-gene family were dropped. In a later analysis, some 600 highly shared, low-generation-probability nucleotide sequences were removed to address suspected cross-contamination and a sequencing artifact. For each public chain, a later analysis derived a clonal expansion index from normalized ranks of inferred template counts within each repertoire. In a later analysis, generation probabilities were computed with a VDJ recombination model fitted to out-of-frame rearrangements, and the resulting probabilities were checked against IGoR. A later analysis scored TCR-TCR, TCR-HLA and TCR-CMV co-occurrence with hypergeometric tests, applying a repertoire-size bias correction to TCR pairs. To estimate false discovery rates, a later analysis permuted the HLA or CMV assignments 20 times. In a later analysis, co-occurring TCRs were grouped using DBSCAN, and TCRdist sequence similarity was added for clustering within HLA-allele-positive subsets. For co-occurrence clustering, repertoires with fewer than 30,000 or more than 120,000 public chains were excluded, along with several repertoires with anomalous nucleotide sharing. The source is immuneACCESS, and TCRdb retained only in-frame sequences with V and J called. Part of the clones is not carried over; for the studies checked, unresolved V genes explain less than half of this, and the remainder is unexplained. That table gives V, J and clone size, and the DNA gave D and trimming. The table for this sample lists approximately 160,000 clones; approximately 84% of them were counted only once. The ten largest make up 2.5% to 3.5% of the sample.

This clone was recorded only once. This receptor's antigen is unknown. Base qualities were left out, and no much larger clone turns up one base away. The sequencing sample was made of PBMCs. This TCR derives from a woman aged 50 to 60 in good health and CMV-seropositive. The sequence is built from TRBV9 and TRBJ1-5, with the D gene not confidently named. This receptor carries the CDR3 CASSVRERNQPQHF. The base sequence is TGTGCCAGCAGCGTACGAGAGCGCAATCAGCCCCAGCATTTT.